What follows describes a single TCR beta chain. The source of the sample is a study of CD8 T cells in Susac syndrome. Roughly 0.45 to 1 ug RNA was reverse transcribed with random hexamers. Multiplex PCR with immunoSEQ amplified the TCR beta CDR3 across 54 Vbeta and 13 Jbeta. TCRdb fed the immunoSEQ multiplex PCR reads into MiXCR, producing one record per CDR3 protein. Of approximately 100,000 distinct CDR3 sequences listed, 85% to 95% are singletons. CDR3 length equals 16 residues. Germline trimming cut 3 bases from V and 4 bases from J; bases unmatched to any gene: 14. Per germline, CDR1 DFQATT and CDR2 SNEGSKA (reference sequence). The control group consisted of healthy donors matched for age and sex.

The chain carries TRBV20-1 and TRBJ2-7; the match to TRBD2 covers 8 bases. Sequenced material: CD8+ T cells from PBMCs. This TCR was recovered from a human donor in good health. The CDR3 sequence: CSASGGGGRVLYEQYF. The CDR3 DNA sequence: TGCAGTGCTAGTGGTGGCGGGGGGAGGGTTTTGTACGAGCAGTACTTC.